The 2 T cell receptor beta chains listed next were all sequenced from one sample in a study of blood T cell repertoires in COVID-19. Sequencing was performed with immunoSEQ multiplex PCR; in TCRdb, only in-frame clones are kept and a portion is missing. The table has some 350,000 clones, over 80% seen once; the top ten hold about 5%. Sequencing was carried out using PBMCs or T cells enriched from blood (not recorded which). Source of these receptors: a man in his thirties or forties who had recovered from COVID-19.

The chain combines TRBV6-5 with TRBJ2-1; 9 bases agree with TRBD1. This CDR3 comprises 14 residues. Germline trimming cut 6 bases from V and 8 bases from J; bases unmatched to any gene: 8. Per the germline V gene, CDR1 is MNHEY and CDR2 is SVGAGI. CDR3 protein: CASRGTGRFDEQFF. CDR3 nucleotide sequence: TGTGCCAGCAGAGGGACAGGGAGATTTGATGAGCAGTTCTTC.

J is TRBJ1-1 and V is TRBV19; 9 positions agree with TRBD1. The germline CDR1 and CDR2 sequences are LNHDA and SQIVND (reference sequence). The CDR3 sequence is 14 residues long. V gave up 3 bases and J gave up 11 bases; unmatched junction bases: 10. As DNA, the CDR3 is TGTGCCAGTAGTATTTGGGACAGGGATGGGGACGCTTTCTTT. It translates to CASSIWDRDGDAFF.